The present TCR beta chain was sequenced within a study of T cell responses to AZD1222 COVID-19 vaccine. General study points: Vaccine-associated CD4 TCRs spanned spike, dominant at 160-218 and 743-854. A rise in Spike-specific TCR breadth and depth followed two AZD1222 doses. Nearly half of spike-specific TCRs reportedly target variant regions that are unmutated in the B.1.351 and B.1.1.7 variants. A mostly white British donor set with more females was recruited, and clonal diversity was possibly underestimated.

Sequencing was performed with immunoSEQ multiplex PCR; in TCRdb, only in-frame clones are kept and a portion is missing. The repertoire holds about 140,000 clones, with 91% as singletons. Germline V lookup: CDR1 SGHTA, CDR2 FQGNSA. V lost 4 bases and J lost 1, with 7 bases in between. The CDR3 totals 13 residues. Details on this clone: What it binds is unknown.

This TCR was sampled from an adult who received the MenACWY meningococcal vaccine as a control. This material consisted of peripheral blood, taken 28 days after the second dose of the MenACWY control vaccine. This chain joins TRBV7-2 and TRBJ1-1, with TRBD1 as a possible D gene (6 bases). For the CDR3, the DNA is TGTGCCAGCAGCTCACAGGGGAACACTGAAGCTTTCTTT. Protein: CASSSQGNTEAFF.